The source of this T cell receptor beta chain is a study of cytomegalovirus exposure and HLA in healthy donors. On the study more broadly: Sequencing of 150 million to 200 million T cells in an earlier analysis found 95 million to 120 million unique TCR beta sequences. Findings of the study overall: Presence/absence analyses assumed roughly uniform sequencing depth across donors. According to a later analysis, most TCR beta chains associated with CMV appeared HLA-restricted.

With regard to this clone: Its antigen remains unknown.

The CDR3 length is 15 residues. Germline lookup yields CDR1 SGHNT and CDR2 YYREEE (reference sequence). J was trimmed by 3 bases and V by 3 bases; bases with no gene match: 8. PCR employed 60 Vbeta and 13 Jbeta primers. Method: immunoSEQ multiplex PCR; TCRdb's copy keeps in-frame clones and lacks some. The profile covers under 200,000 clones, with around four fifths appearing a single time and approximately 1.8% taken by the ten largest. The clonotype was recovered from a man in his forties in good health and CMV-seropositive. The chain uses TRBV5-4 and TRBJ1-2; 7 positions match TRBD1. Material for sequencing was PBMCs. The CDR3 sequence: CASSSGVTGDYGYTF. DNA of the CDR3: TGTGCCAGCAGCTCCGGAGTAACAGGGGACTATGGCTACACCTTC.